Following are 8 T cell receptor beta chains from one sample sequenced in a study of identical twins. Using its own MiXCR run on the 5' RACE reads, TCRdb lists one record per CDR3 protein. The data contain about 920,000 distinct CDR3 sequences, more than 9% of them singletons. These data are also associated with another study on yellow fever vaccine responses in identical twins.

The source material was PBMCs. Receptor source: a woman aged 18-35 years in good health.

To note about this clonotype: Just one base apart from a much larger clone, this may be a read error. This sequence joins TRBV4-1 and TRBJ2-4; D is undetermined. Germline CDR1 and CDR2: MGHRA and YSYEKL. This CDR3 comprises 16 residues. Trimming removed 4 bases from V and 1 base from J, with 14 bases in between. This chain's CDR3 is CASSLVIEAAKNIQYF. CDR3 DNA sequence: TGCGCCAGCAGCCTTGTCATTGAGGCGGCCAAAAACATTCAGTACTTC.

At least ten counts were recorded for this clonotype. At one end the junction does not follow the germline gene, possibly because of a read error. This chain connects TRBV12-3 or TRBV12-4 to TRBJ2-3; TRBD2 agrees at 9 bases. This CDR3 comprises 15 residues. CDR3 residues: CASSLRAGGADTQYF. In DNA form, the CDR3 reads TGCGCCAGCAGCCTCCGAGCGGGGGGCGCAGATACGCAGTATTTT.

This clonotype was seen a few times. The chain employs TRBV5-1 and TRBJ2-1; possible D gene TRBD1, 5 bases. CDR3 length equals 16 residues. Germline V lookup: CDR1 SGHRS, CDR2 YFSETQ. Trimming took off 4 bases at V and 5 bases at J, with 19 bases between the two ends. CDR3 in DNA: TGCGCCAGCAGCCCCTCGGTAAAGACAGTCGACAATGAGCAGTTCTTC. It translates to CASSPSVKTVDNEQFF.

V is TRBV20-1 and J is TRBJ2-2, with 12 nucleotides matching TRBD2. The germline V gene encodes CDR1 DFQATT and CDR2 SNEGSKA (reference sequence). The CDR3 runs 15 residues. Trimming removed 3 bases from V and 4 bases from J; junction bases left unmatched: 3. The CDR3, as DNA: TGCAGTGCTAGTACTAGCGGGGGGCGCACCGGGGAGCTGTTTTTT. Its translation is CSASTSGGRTGELFF.

The chain couples TRBV9 to TRBJ2-1; 9 nucleotides agree with TRBD1. CDR3 length: 16 amino acids. From germline, CDR1 is SGDLS and CDR2 YYNGEE. V shed 4 bases, J shed 4 bases, and the junction held 9 bases outside the gene matches. DNA of the CDR3: TGTGCCAGCAGCCCCCAGACAGGGGGTTCTTACAATGAGCAGTTCTTC. Its protein product is CASSPQTGGSYNEQFF.

This clonotype was found a few times. V is TRBV12-3 or TRBV12-4 and J is TRBJ2-7; possibly TRBD2 for D (5 bases). Trimming took off 7 bases at V and 4 bases at J, with 17 bases between the two ends. This CDR3 has 14 residues. CDR3 nucleotides: TGTGCCAGCAAAGAGGGTGGGCCGTTGTACGAGCAGTACTTC. Amino acid sequence: CASKEGGPLYEQYF.

This chain connects TRBV5-5 to TRBJ1-2; 7 positions agree with TRBD1. The CDR3 consists of 15 residues. Per the germline V gene, CDR1 is SGHKS and CDR2 is YYEKEE (reference sequence). V shed 4 bases and J 2 bases; nucleotides not matched to a gene: 8. The CDR3 DNA reads as TGTGCCAGCAGCGCAGGAACAGGGGTGAACTATGGCTACACCTTC. This sequence encodes CASSAGTGVNYGYTF.

The table lists this clonotype with a few counts. J is TRBJ1-5 and V is TRBV12-3 or TRBV12-4, with D uncertain. Trimming removed 4 bases from V and 4 bases from J, with 17 bases in between. This CDR3 spans 16 amino acids. Written as DNA, the CDR3 is TGTGCCAGCAGTTCTGCTTCAGGTAACCCAAATCAGCCCCAGCATTTT. Translated: CASSSASGNPNQPQHF.